This T cell receptor (beta chain) was profiled in a study of OX40 agonist ivuxolimab in advanced cancers. The overall study: Mean age approximately 61 years, range 23 to 79; 82.7% male.

The CDR3 length is 15 residues. Trimming removed 4 bases from V and 0 bases from J, with 12 bases in between. CDR1 is KGHSH, CDR2 LQKENI, per germline. With autoimmune disease history or systemic immunosuppression, patients were excluded. Study-level results: CD8+ T cells averaged more expanded clones than CD4+.

Points on this clone: Its antigen is currently unknown.

Assay: immunoSEQ multiplex PCR; the TCRdb copy retains only in-frame clones and omits some. Of roughly 58,000 clones listed, under 85% are singletons. The V and J genes are TRBV18 and TRBJ1-1; D is unresolved. The TCR originated in an adult with an advanced solid tumor such as melanoma, head and neck, liver or kidney cancer. The sequenced sample was CD4+ or CD8+ T cells sorted from blood, obtained in a trial of the OX40 agonist ivuxolimab. The CDR3 protein is CASSLSITLNTEAFF. The CDR3 DNA sequence: TGTGCCAGCTCACTCTCTATTACCCTGAACACTGAAGCTTTCTTT.